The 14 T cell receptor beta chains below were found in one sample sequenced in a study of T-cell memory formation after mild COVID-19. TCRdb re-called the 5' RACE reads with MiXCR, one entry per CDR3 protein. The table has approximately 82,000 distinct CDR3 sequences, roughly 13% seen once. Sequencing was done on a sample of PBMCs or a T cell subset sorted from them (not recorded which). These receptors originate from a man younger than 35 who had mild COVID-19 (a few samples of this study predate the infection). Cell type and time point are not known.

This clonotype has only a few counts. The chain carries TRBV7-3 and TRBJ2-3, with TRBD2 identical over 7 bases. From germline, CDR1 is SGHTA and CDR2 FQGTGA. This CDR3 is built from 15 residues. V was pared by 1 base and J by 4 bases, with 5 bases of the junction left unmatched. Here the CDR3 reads CASSLIGGVADTQYF. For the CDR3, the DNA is TGTGCCAGCAGCTTAATTGGGGGGGTTGCAGATACGCAGTATTTT.

In DNA, the CDR3 is TGTGCCAGCACCTCTGGGAGCGGGGCACAAGAGACCCAGTACTTC. This translates into CASTSGSGAQETQYF. The chain employs TRBV27 and TRBJ2-5; 7 nucleotides align to TRBD2. The CDR3 has 15 residues. The germline gives CDR1 MNHEY, CDR2 SMNVEV (reference sequence). V lost 7 bases and J lost 2; bases outside the gene matches: 10.

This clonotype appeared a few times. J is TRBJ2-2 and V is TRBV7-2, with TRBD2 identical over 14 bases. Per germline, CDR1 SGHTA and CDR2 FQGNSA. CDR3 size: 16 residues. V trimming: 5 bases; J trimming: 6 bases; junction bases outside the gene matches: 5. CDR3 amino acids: CASSPPTSGGAGELFF. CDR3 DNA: TGTGCCAGCAGCCCGCCGACTAGCGGGGGGGCCGGGGAGCTGTTTTTT.

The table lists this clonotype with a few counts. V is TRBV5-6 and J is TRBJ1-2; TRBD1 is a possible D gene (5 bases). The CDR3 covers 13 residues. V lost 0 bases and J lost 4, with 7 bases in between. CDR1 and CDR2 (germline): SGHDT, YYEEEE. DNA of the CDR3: TGTGCCAGCAGCTTGGGGACAAGCTATGGCTACACCTTC. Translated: CASSLGTSYGYTF.

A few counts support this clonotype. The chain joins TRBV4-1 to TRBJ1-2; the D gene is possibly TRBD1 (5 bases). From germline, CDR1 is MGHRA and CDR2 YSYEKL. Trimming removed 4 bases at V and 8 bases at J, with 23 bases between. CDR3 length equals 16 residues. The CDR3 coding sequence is TGCGCCAGCAGCCCCCAACTCGGGCAGGGACGGGACGGCTACACCTTC. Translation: CASSPQLGQGRDGYTF.

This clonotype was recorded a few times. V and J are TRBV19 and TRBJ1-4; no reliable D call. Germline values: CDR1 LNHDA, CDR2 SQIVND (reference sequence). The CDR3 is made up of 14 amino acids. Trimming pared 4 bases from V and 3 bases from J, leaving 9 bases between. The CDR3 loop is CASSNRGSNEKLFF. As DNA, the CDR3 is TGTGCCAGTAGTAACCGGGGTTCTAATGAAAAACTGTTTTTT.

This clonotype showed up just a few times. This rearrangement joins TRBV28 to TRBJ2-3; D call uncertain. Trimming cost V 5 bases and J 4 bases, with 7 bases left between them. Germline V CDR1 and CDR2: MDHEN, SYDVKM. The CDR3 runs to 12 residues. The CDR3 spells CASSRLADTQYF. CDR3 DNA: TGTGCCAGCAGTCGCCTAGCAGATACGCAGTATTTT.

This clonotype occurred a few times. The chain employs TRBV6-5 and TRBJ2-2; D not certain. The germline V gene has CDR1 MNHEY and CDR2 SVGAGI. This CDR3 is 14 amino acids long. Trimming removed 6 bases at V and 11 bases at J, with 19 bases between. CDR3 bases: TGTGCCAGCAGCCACCAAGGAGAACGACGAGAGCTGTTTTTT. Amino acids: CASSHQGERRELFF.

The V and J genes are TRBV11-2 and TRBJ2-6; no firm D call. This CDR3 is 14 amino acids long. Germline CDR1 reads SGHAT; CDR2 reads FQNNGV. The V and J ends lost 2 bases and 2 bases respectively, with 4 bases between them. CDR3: CASSLLTGANVLTF. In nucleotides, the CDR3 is TGTGCCAGCAGCTTACTTACTGGGGCCAACGTCCTGACTTTC.

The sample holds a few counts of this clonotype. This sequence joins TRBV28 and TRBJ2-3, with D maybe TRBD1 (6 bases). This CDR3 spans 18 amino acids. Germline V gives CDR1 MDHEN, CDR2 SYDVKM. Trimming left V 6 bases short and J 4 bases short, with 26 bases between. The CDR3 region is CASRVTGFDMVGADTQYF. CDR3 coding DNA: TGTGCCAGCAGAGTCACAGGGTTTGATATGGTGGGCGCAGATACGCAGTATTTT.

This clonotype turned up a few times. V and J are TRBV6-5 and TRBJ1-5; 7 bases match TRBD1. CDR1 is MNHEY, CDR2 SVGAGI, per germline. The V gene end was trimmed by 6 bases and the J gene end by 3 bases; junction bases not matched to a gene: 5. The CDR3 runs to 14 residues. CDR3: CASSATGPNQPQHF. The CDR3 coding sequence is TGTGCCAGCAGCGCGACAGGGCCCAATCAGCCCCAGCATTTT.

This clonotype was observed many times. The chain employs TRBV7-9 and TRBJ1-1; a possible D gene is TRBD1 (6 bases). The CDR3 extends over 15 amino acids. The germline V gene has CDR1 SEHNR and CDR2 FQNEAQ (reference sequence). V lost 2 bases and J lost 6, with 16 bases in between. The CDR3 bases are TGTGCCAGCAGCTTAAAGGGGGGTTCGTCTGCTGAAGCTTTCTTT. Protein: CASSLKGGSSAEAFF.

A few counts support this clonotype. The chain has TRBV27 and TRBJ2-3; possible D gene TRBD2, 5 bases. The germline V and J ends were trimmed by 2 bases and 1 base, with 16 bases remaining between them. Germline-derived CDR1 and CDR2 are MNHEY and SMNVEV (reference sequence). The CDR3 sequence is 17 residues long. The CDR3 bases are TGTGCCAGCAGTTTAACGACCCTAGCTTTCGGCACAGATACGCAGTATTTT. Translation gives CASSLTTLAFGTDTQYF.

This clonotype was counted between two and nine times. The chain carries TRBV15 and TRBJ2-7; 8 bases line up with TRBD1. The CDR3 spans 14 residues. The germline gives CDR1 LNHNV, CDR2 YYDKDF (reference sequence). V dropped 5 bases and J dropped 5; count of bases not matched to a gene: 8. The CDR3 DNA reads TGTGCCACCAGCGCCCGGACAGGGCGGAACGAGCAGTACGTC. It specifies CATSARTGRNEQYV.